The rows below give T cell receptor beta chains drawn from one sample of a study of T-cell reconstitution after alpha-beta-depleted transplantation in children. MiXCR, run by TCRdb on the PCR reads, gives a single entry per CDR3 protein. The repertoire holds some 150,000 distinct CDR3 sequences, about 9% seen once, with over 15% in the top ten. Sample: PBMCs, mostly from graft donor cells, taken 180 days after TCRalphabeta/CD19-depleted stem cell transplant. Source of these receptors: a female patient aged 2-9 years who had a stem cell transplant for congenital amegakaryocytic thrombocytopenia, so the T cells may come from the graft donor. CDR3s include the opening cysteine and the closing phenylalanine or tryptophan. A D gene is named only where the DNA matches it firmly. For some rows the clone size is stated as once, few or many, or as a class when expanded; others skip it.

>TRBV7-9|TRBD1|TRBJ2-1|many
TGTGCCAGCAGCTCGTTTACAGGGGGCGACTGGGGTGAGCAGTTCTTC
CASSSFTGGDWGEQFF
>TRBV5-1|NA|TRBJ2-7|many
TGCGCCAGCAGCTTGACAAACTCCTACGAGCAGTACTTC
CASSLTNSYEQYF
>TRBV3-1|NA|TRBJ2-1|many
TGTGCCAGCAGCCAGGTTGGGGATGAGCAGTTCTTC
CASSQVGDEQFF
>TRBV5-1|NA|TRBJ2-2|NA
TGCGCCAGCAGCTTGGAGGTTGTCTTGAAAACCGGGGAGCTGTTTTTT
CASSLEVVLKTGELFF
>TRBV20-1|NA|TRBJ1-4|once
TGCAGTCCTAGATCATCCTTGCCTAATGAAAAACTGTTTTTT
CSPRSSLPNEKLFF
>TRBV3-1|NA|TRBJ2-1|many
TGTGCCAGCAGCCTGCTAGACAATGAGCAGTTCTTC
CASSLLDNEQFF
>TRBV20-1|NA|TRBJ2-7|once
TGCAGTGCAACCGGGACTCTCGTTTGGGAGCAGTACTTC
CSATGTLVWEQYF
>TRBV27|NA|TRBJ2-1|few
TGTGCCAGCAGTCGATCCCGAGGAACCTACAATGAGCAGTTCTTC
CASSRSRGTYNEQFF
>TRBV5-1|NA|TRBJ2-1|few
TGCGCCAGCAGCTTGGCCCCGGGAAGACCTTACAATGAGCAGTTCTTC
CASSLAPGRPYNEQFF
>TRBV19|NA|TRBJ1-6|few
TGTGCCAGTATCATCAGTATCATCCGGGACCCCAGGGATCCCCTCCACTTT
CASIISIIRDPRDPLHF
>TRBV5-1|NA|TRBJ1-1|many
TGCGCCAGCAGCTTGTCGATCCCGAATGCTGAAGCTTTCTTT
CASSLSIPNAEAFF
>TRBV10-3|TRBD2|TRBJ2-3|NA
TGTGCCATCAAACAGGAGGGACTAGCGGGAGATACGCAGTATTTT
CAIKQEGLAGDTQYF
>TRBV28|NA|TRBJ2-7|many
TGTGCCAGCGGGACCTACGAGCAGTACTTC
CASGTYEQYF
>TRBV27|NA|TRBJ1-5|many
TGTGCCAGCAGTTTGGGCGGGAAGGGAGCCCAGCATTTT
CASSLGGKGAQHF
>TRBV5-1|NA|TRBJ2-3|many
TGCGCCAGCAGTTCCCGGGACCACCCTAGAACTAGCACAGATACGCAGTATTTT
CASSSRDHPRTSTDTQYF
>TRBV5-1|NA|TRBJ2-1|many
TGCGCCAGCCGCCTCTTGAGCGGAGACCACAATGAGCAGTTCTTC
CASRLLSGDHNEQFF
>TRBV9|NA|TRBJ1-4|many
TGTGCCAGCAGCAAACCGGGAATAAATGAAAAACTGTTTTTT
CASSKPGINEKLFF
>TRBV29-1|NA|TRBJ2-2|many
TGCAGCGTTGGGAGCCAGGCCGCGAACACCGGGGAGCTGTTTTTT
CSVGSQAANTGELFF
>TRBV11-3|TRBD2|TRBJ2-1|few
TGTGCCAGCAGCTTGGGGACTAGCGGGAGAGATGAGCAGTTCTTC
CASSLGTSGRDEQFF
>TRBV20-1|TRBD2|TRBJ2-1|NA
TGCAGTGCTAGTAGAGCGGGGGGCCGACTCAATGAGCAGTTCTTC
CSASRAGGRLNEQFF
>TRBV3-1|TRBD1|TRBJ2-1|few
TGTGCCAGCAGCGGGAGGACAGGGGAGGAGAATGAGCAGTTCTTC
CASSGRTGEENEQFF
>TRBV4-2|TRBD1|TRBJ2-2|many
TGTGCCAGCAGCCAAGATGCGACAGGGCGTACCGGGGAGCTGTTTTTT
CASSQDATGRTGELFF
>TRBV7-6|NA|TRBJ2-5|NA
TGTGCCAGCAGCTTAGGGGGTACAGGGAATTGGGAAGAGACCCAGTACTTC
CASSLGGTGNWEETQYF
>TRBV7-9|NA|TRBJ2-5|many
TGTGCCAGCAGCTCCCCAAACTATACAGAGACCCAGTACTTC
CASSSPNYTETQYF
>TRBV5-1|NA|TRBJ2-1|medium-sized
TGCGCCAGCAGTGGAGGCTCCCCCTACAATGAGCAGTTCTTC
CASSGGSPYNEQFF
>TRBV6-2/TRBV6-3|TRBD2|TRBJ2-2|many
TGTGCCAGCACCTACCGGGACTATTGGAACGGGGAGCTGTTTTTT
CASTYRDYWNGELFF
>TRBV4-2|NA|TRBJ1-2|many
TGTGCCAGCAGCCAAGAATACAGCTCCTATGGCTACACCTTC
CASSQEYSSYGYTF
>TRBV28|TRBD1|TRBJ2-7|many
TGTGCCAGCAGTCTGACAGGGTTTGAGCAGTACTTC
CASSLTGFEQYF
>TRBV20-1|NA|TRBJ1-5|NA
TGCAGTGCCAAGGACAGAAATCAGCCCCAGCATTTT
CSAKDRNQPQHF
>TRBV2|NA|TRBJ2-3|many
TGTGCCAGCATTCGCCTCTCAGATACGCAGTATTTT
CASIRLSDTQYF
>TRBV12-3/TRBV12-4|NA|TRBJ2-7|many
TGTGCCCCGTCCTATTACGGGGGATGCTCCTACGAGCAGTACTTC
CAPSYYGGCSYEQYF
>TRBV20-1|NA|TRBJ2-1|NA
TGCACGAGGCTTAGCGGTGATAGGGGTGAGCAGTTCTTC
CTRLSGDRGEQFF
>TRBV5-1|NA|TRBJ2-7|many
TGCGCCAGCAGCTTGGGACAGTGGAGCTCCTACGAGCAGTACTTC
CASSLGQWSSYEQYF
>TRBV20-1|NA|TRBJ2-1|many
TGCAGTGCTAGGTTACGGCGCCCAGTCTCCTACAATGAGCAGTTCTTC
CSARLRRPVSYNEQFF
>TRBV12-3/TRBV12-4|NA|TRBJ2-5|NA
TGTGCCAGCAGTTTCGTCCGGTCTAAAGAGACCCAGTACTTC
CASSFVRSKETQYF
>TRBV20-1|TRBD2|TRBJ2-5|many
TGCAGTGCAAAAACGGGGGGGCAAGAGACCCAGTACTTC
CSAKTGGQETQYF
>TRBV27|NA|TRBJ2-1|NA
TGTGCCAGCAGACCCACCCCATACAATGAGCAGTTCTTC
CASRPTPYNEQFF
>TRBV12-3/TRBV12-4|NA|TRBJ1-1|few
TGTGCCAGCGGAACAGGGTGGGGAGGCACTGAAGCTTTCTTT
CASGTGWGGTEAFF
>TRBV5-1|NA|TRBJ2-5|NA
TGCGCCAGCAGCTTGGCGGCAGGGCTGCAAGAGACCCAGTACTTC
CASSLAAGLQETQYF
>TRBV20-1|TRBD2|TRBJ2-1|many
TGCAGTGAGCTAGCGGGAGACTGGGGTGAGCAGTTCTTC
CSELAGDWGEQFF
>TRBV12-3/TRBV12-4|NA|TRBJ2-5|many
TGTGCCAGCAGTCCCTATAGGGGCCGGGAGACCCAGTACTTC
CASSPYRGRETQYF
>TRBV5-1|NA|TRBJ2-1|many
TGCGCCAGCGGCAGATTTTCCTACAATGAGCAGTTCTTC
CASGRFSYNEQFF
>TRBV18|NA|TRBJ2-1|NA
TGTGCCAGCTCACCACCTTTCCCAGGGGGGAACAATGAGCAGTTCTTC
CASSPPFPGGNNEQFF
>TRBV20-1|NA|TRBJ1-2|many
TGCAGTGCACGGGACGGGGCACAAGGCTACACCTTC
CSARDGAQGYTF
>TRBV7-6|NA|TRBJ2-3|many
TGTGCCAGCAGTCGAGGTGCAGATACGCAGTATTTT
CASSRGADTQYF
>TRBV28|NA|TRBJ1-2|few
TGTGCCAGCAGCCTCATTAAGCCTGGCGGCTACACCTTC
CASSLIKPGGYTF
>TRBV5-1|NA|TRBJ1-3|NA
TGCGCCAGCAGCACCTCTTCCGCGAACTCTGGAAACACCATATATTTT
CASSTSSANSGNTIYF
>TRBV5-1|TRBD1|TRBJ2-7|NA
TGCGCCAGCAGCGAGGGACAGGGGGGTTACGAGCAGTACTTC
CASSEGQGGYEQYF
>TRBV20-1|TRBD2|TRBJ2-7|many
TGCAGTGCTACTGGGGTTGGGGGACTAGCAACTCTCGAGCAGTACTTC
CSATGVGGLATLEQYF
>TRBV4-1|TRBD2|TRBJ2-6|many
TGCGCCAGCAGCCAGTTGACTAGCGGGAGTACTGGGGCCAACGTCCTGACTTTC
CASSQLTSGSTGANVLTF
>TRBV29-1|NA|TRBJ2-1|few
TGCAGCGTTGAATGGGGTCACATCCTCAATGAGCAGTTCTTC
CSVEWGHILNEQFF
>TRBV28|TRBD2|TRBJ2-1|many
TGTGCCAGCAGGACGGGGGGGACCTACAATGAGCAGTTCTTC
CASRTGGTYNEQFF
>TRBV28|NA|TRBJ1-4|many
TGTGCCAGCAGTCAGGGAACAACTAATGAAAAACTGTTTTTT
CASSQGTTNEKLFF
>TRBV25-1|NA|TRBJ1-5|NA
TGTGCCACCCGCACCCACTATCAGCCCCAGCATTTT
CATRTHYQPQHF